This T cell receptor beta chain is drawn from a study of beta chain features in type 1 diabetes. Overall study findings and caveats: Moderate yet significant TCRB CDR3 shortening was seen in Type 1 diabetes patients in all four CD4+ subsets.

The CDR3 extends over 15 amino acids. The V and J ends lost 0 bases and 0 bases respectively, with 7 bases between them. CDR1 SGHNT and CDR2 YYREEE come from the germline V gene (reference sequence). Around 0.12 L of blood, on average, came from one heparinised draw per donor. The sequenced template was cDNA made from the entire isolated RNA. The repertoire was sequenced with immunoSEQ multiplex PCR; TCRdb's copy has only in-frame clones and lacks some. The table records about 240,000 clones, around 13% of them present only once. In regard to this clone: The antigen is undetermined.

The rearrangement joins TRBV5-4 to TRBJ2-1; no reliable D call. Material for sequencing was naive CD4+ T cells from blood. This clonotype was sampled from a man under 40 with type 1 diabetes. CDR3 bases: TGTGCCAGCAGCTTGGGTTATAGCTCCTACAATGAGCAGTTCTTC. Amino acid sequence: CASSLGYSSYNEQFF.